The 13 T cell receptor beta chains below all came from one sample that was sequenced in a study of T cells in localized non-small cell lung cancer. Measured with immunoSEQ multiplex PCR; TCRdb has only the in-frame clones, and not every one. The sample comprises 23,000 or so clones, roughly four fifths of which are singletons, and around 5% rests with the top ten. The source was PBMCs, collected before any cancer treatment. All receptors derive from a man aged 40-75 years with stage II lung adenocarcinoma.

To note about this clone: Other DNA variants within this sample encode the same CDR3. J is TRBJ1-5 and V is TRBV4-1, with TRBD1 identical over 7 bases. Germline V gives CDR1 MGHRA, CDR2 YSYEKL. J was trimmed by 6 bases and V by 2 bases; bases with no gene match: 7. The CDR3 runs 15 residues. The CDR3 here is CASSQTRQGGQPQHF. The CDR3 DNA reads as TGCGCCAGCAGCCAAACTCGACAGGGCGGTCAGCCCCAGCATTTT.

The rearrangement joins TRBV27 to TRBJ2-7; tentative D call: TRBD1 (6 bases). In germline, CDR1 is MNHEY, CDR2 SMNVEV (reference sequence). V gave up 5 bases and J gave up 4 bases, with 15 bases separating them. There are 14 residues in the CDR3. The CDR3, as DNA: TGTGCCAGCAGTGTTAGGGGGTTCCATTACGAGCAGTACTTC. It is translated as CASSVRGFHYEQYF.

This chain links TRBV6-1 with TRBJ1-4; tentative D call: TRBD1 (5 bases). This CDR3 has 16 amino acids. Trimming took 1 base from V and 2 from J, leaving 11 bases between them. Germline CDR1 and CDR2: MNHNS and SASEGT. In DNA form, the CDR3 reads TGTGCCAGCAGTGAAGGAGTGGGGCGCACTAATGAAAAACTGTTTTTT. Translating gives CASSEGVGRTNEKLFF.

The rearrangement links TRBV28 to TRBJ1-1; D is unclear. Trimming pared 6 bases from V and 4 bases from J, leaving 15 bases between. This CDR3 is built from 14 residues. Germline-derived CDR1 and CDR2 are MDHEN and SYDVKM. CDR3 nucleotide sequence: TGTGCCAGCAGCCCGCCGGGTGGAGGCACTGAAGCTTTCTTT. It codes for CASSPPGGGTEAFF.

The gene calls are TRBV19 and TRBJ2-7; unclear D gene. Trimming took off 0 bases at V and 7 bases at J, with 10 bases between the two ends. This CDR3 has 13 residues. Looked up from germline, CDR1 is LNHDA and CDR2 is SQIVND (reference sequence). CDR3 sequence: CASSIDGLGEQYF. The CDR3 coding sequence is TGTGCCAGTAGTATAGACGGGCTTGGAGAGCAGTACTTC. The whole variable domain, remainder taken from reference TRBV19 and TRBJ2-7, is DGGITQSPKYLFRKEGQNVTLSCEQNLNHDAMYWYRQDPGQGLRLIYYSQIVNDFQKGDIAEGYSVSREKKESFPLTVTSAQKNPTAFYLCASSIDGLGEQYFGPGTRLTVT.

The chain has TRBV4-2 and TRBJ1-1, with TRBD1 matching 9 bases. The V gene end was trimmed by 4 bases and the J gene end by 1 base; junction bases not matched to a gene: 4. The CDR3 runs to 15 residues. Germline V gene sequence: CDR1 LGHNA, CDR2 YNFKEQ. CDR3 nucleotides: TGTGCCAGCAGCCTACCGGACAGGGGGAACACTGAAGCTTTCTTT. Protein: CASSLPDRGNTEAFF.

This sequence joins TRBV7-2 and TRBJ2-1; D call uncertain. The CDR3 extends over 15 amino acids. Trimming removed 2 bases from V and 10 bases from J, with 18 bases in between. Looked up from germline, CDR1 is SGHTA and CDR2 is FQGNSA. CDR3 coding DNA: TGTGCCAGCAGCTTATGGTCGGGTGGGGTCGGGGAGCAGTTCTTC. It yields the protein CASSLWSGGVGEQFF.

The J gene is TRBJ2-3, the V gene TRBV12-2; TRBD2 is the table's D call, not checked against the DNA. TRBV12-2 is a recognized pseudogene. This CDR3 is built from 17 residues. The CDR3 DNA sequence: TGTGCAAGTCGCTTAGCCGGCGGGGGGCGCGGCACAGATACGCAGTATTTT. Amino acid sequence: CASRLAGGGRGTDTQYF.

This chain links TRBV10-2 with TRBJ2-3, with 7 bases matching TRBD2. Germline-derived CDR1 and CDR2 are WSHSY and SAAADI. This CDR3 has 16 residues. V dropped 3 bases and J dropped 4; count of bases not matched to a gene: 10. The CDR3 region has the DNA TGCGCCAGCAGTGAAAGGGGAGCGGGGAGTCCAGATACGCAGTATTTT. It yields the protein CASSERGAGSPDTQYF.

The chain employs TRBV28 and TRBJ1-1; weak D call: TRBD1 (6 bases). The germline V and J ends were trimmed by 8 bases and 1 base, with 20 bases remaining between them. The CDR3 is made up of 16 amino acids. Germline V lookup: CDR1 MDHEN, CDR2 SYDVKM. CDR3 region: CASRSGSTGTNTEAFF. CDR3 DNA: TGTGCCAGCCGCTCGGGGTCGACAGGAACGAACACTGAAGCTTTCTTT. The variable domain in full, with the rest retrieved from reference TRBV28 and TRBJ1-1, is DVKVTQSSRYLVKRTGEKVFLECVQDMDHENMFWYRQDPGLGLRLIYFSYDVKMKEKGDIPEGYSVSREKKERFSLILESASTNQTSMYLCASRSGSTGTNTEAFFGQGTRLTVV.

This clone has just a few counts. The same CDR3 can be traced to other DNA sequences in this sample. The V gene is TRBV11-2, the J gene TRBJ1-4; 11 bases agree with TRBD1. The CDR3 runs 15 residues. V gave up 1 base and J gave up 7 bases; unmatched junction bases: 2. The germline CDR1 and CDR2 sequences are SGHAT and FQNNGV. The CDR3 DNA follows: TGTGCCAGCAGCTTAGCCGGGACAGGGGGTGAAAAACTGTTTTTT. Its protein is CASSLAGTGGEKLFF.

The rearrangement joins TRBV5-1 to TRBJ2-1, with TRBD2 as a possible D gene (5 bases). CDR3 size: 15 residues. Trimming removed 4 bases from V and 4 bases from J, with 15 bases in between. Germline V gives CDR1 SGHRS, CDR2 YFSETQ. The CDR3 loop reads CASSRTGITYNEQFF. In DNA form, the CDR3 reads TGCGCCAGCAGCCGCACCGGGATAACTTACAATGAGCAGTTCTTC.

This clone was found a few times. The genes are TRBV6-1 and TRBJ1-6; 7 positions match TRBD1. J was trimmed by 9 bases and V by 4 bases; bases with no gene match: 6. The CDR3 consists of 14 residues. CDR1 MNHNS and CDR2 SASEGT come from the germline V gene. CDR3 sequence: CASSGRDSRSPLHF. In DNA, the CDR3 is TGTGCCAGCAGTGGGAGGGACAGCCGTTCACCCCTCCACTTT.